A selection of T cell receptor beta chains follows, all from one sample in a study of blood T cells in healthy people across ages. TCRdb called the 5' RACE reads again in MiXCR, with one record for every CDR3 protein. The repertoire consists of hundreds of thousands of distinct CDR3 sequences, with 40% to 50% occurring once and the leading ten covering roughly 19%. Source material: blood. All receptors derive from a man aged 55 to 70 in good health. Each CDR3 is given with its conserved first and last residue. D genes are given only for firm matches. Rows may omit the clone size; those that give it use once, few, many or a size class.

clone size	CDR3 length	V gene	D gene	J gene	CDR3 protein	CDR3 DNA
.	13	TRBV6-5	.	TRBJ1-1	CASRRTVNTEAFF	TGTGCCAGCAGGCGGACAGTGAACACTGAAGCTTTCTTT
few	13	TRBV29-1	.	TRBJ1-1	CSVIIAGATEAFF	TGCAGCGTTATTATCGCAGGGGCCACTGAAGCTTTCTTT
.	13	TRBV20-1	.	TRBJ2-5	CSAARRGVETQYF	TGCAGTGCTGCTCGGAGGGGGGTAGAGACCCAGTACTTC
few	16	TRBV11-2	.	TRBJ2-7	CASSLPLEGRTYEQYF	TGTGCCAGCAGCTTACCTTTAGAGGGAAGAACCTACGAGCAGTACTTC
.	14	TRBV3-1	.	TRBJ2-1	CASTHGGFSNEQFF	TGTGCCAGCACCCACGGGGGTTTCTCCAATGAGCAGTTCTTC
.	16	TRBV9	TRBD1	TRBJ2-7	CASSESPGQGPYEQYF	TGTGCCAGCAGCGAGTCTCCGGGACAGGGACCCTACGAGCAGTACTTC
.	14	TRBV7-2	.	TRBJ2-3	CASSLGLAPDTQYF	TGTGCCAGCAGCTTGGGCCTCGCCCCAGATACGCAGTATTTT
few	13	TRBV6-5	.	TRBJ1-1	CASSALVRTEAFF	TGTGCCAGCAGCGCCCTGGTGAGAACTGAAGCTTTCTTT
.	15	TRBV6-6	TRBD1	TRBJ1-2	CASSHRSGTVYGYTF	TGTGCCAGCAGCCACAGGTCCGGGACAGTTTATGGCTACACCTTC
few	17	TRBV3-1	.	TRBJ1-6	CASSQGLGGSYNSPLHF	TGTGCCAGCAGCCAAGGCCTTGGAGGGTCCTATAATTCACCCCTCCACTTT
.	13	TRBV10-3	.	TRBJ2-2	CAIRAASTGELFF	TGTGCCATCAGGGCGGCGAGCACCGGGGAGCTGTTTTTT
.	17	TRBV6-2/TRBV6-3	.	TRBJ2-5	CASSYSFVCMVQETQYF	TGTGCCAGCAGTTACTCGTTCGTTTGCATGGTACAAGAGACCCAGTACTTC
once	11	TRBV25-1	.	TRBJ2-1	CASTQGGKQFF	TGTGCCAGCACTCAAGGAGGTAAGCAGTTCTTC
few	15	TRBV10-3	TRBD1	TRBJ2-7	CAISERGQEAKEQYF	TGTGCCATCAGTGAGAGGGGACAGGAGGCGAAAGAGCAGTACTTC
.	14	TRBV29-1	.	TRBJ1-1	CSVEEASGRTEAFF	TGCAGCGTTGAGGAGGCGTCGGGTAGGACTGAAGCTTTCTTT
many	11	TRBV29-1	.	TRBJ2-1	CSVHRGGEQFF	TGCAGCGTCCACAGGGGGGGTGAGCAGTTCTTC
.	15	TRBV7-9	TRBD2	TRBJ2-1	CASSPGTNAYNEQFF	TGTGCCAGCAGTCCCGGGACTAACGCATACAATGAGCAGTTCTTC
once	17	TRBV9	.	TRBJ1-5	CASSPGSGVGSNRPQHF	TGTGCCAGCAGCCCTGGGTCCGGGGTCGGCAGCAATCGGCCCCAGCATTTT
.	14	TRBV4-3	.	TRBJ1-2	CASSQGWGPYGYTF	TGCGCCAGCAGCCAAGGCTGGGGGCCCTATGGCTACACCTTC
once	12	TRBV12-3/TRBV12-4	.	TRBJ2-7	CASSRGEGEQYF	TGTGCCAGCAGCAGGGGCGAAGGCGAGCAGTACTTC
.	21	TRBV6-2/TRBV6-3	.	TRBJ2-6	CASSYVAERGARYFGANVLTF	TGTGCCAGCAGTTACGTGGCGGAAAGGGGGGCGCGGTATTTTGGGGCCAACGTCCTGACTTTC
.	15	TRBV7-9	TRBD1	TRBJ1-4	CASGSTGTGDEKLFF	TGTGCCAGCGGCTCAACCGGGACAGGGGATGAAAAACTGTTTTTT
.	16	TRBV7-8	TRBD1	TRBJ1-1	CASSSRQGYMNTEAFF	TGTGCCAGCAGCTCCAGACAGGGCTACATGAACACTGAAGCTTTCTTT
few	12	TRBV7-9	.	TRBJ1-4	CASSFVNEKLFF	TGTGCCAGCAGCTTCGTGAATGAAAAACTGTTTTTT
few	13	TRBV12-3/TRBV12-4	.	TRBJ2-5	CASSTRHQETQYF	TGTGCCAGCAGCACCCGGCACCAAGAGACCCAGTACTTC
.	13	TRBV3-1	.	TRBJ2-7	CASNGGPPYEQYF	TGTGCCAGCAATGGGGGACCTCCCTACGAGCAGTACTTC
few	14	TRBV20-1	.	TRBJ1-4	CSASDYTGRDKLFF	TGCAGTGCTAGCGATTACACAGGGCGGGATAAACTGTTTTTT
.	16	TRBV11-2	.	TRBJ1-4	CASSLDRPTFNEKLFF	TGTGCCAGCAGCTTAGATCGGCCAACTTTTAATGAAAAACTGTTTTTT
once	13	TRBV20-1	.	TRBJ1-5	CSASLPNNQSQHF	TGCAGTGCTAGTTTACCGAACAATCAGTCCCAGCATTTT
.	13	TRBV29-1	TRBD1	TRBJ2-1	CSVLGQGDDEQFF	TGCAGCGTTTTAGGACAGGGTGACGATGAGCAGTTCTTC
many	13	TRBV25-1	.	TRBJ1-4	CASSEELRQKLFF	TGTGCCAGCAGTGAAGAATTACGGCAAAAACTGTTTTTT